This record concerns one TCR beta chain sequence. This receptor's antigen is unknown. Base qualities are not recorded, but no much larger clone differs from it by a single base. The data are from a study of blood T cell repertoires in COVID-19 (dated by TCRdb to 2020 to 2022). Describing the broader study: Collaborator samples came from the United States, Italy and Spain and covered acute and convalescent phases of COVID-19. The prospective study material was composed of cDNA or gDNA derived from T cells, B-cell-depleted T cells, or PBMCs. Deeply sampled blood TCRbeta repertoires from subjects exposed to, actively infected with, or recovered from COVID-19 were included in the dataset. The repertoires were made available in a free public database intended to serve as a resource for research on the immune response to SARS-CoV-2. Samples were obtained from the ongoing ImmuneRACE study (first 160 participants) and from 950 to 1,500 subjects provided by 6 global collaborators. Sample metadata almost always included a de-identified subject ID, COVID-19 status, age in years and sex. Where HLA class I and class II types were available, the types were taken from metadata supplied by the sample provider, not from assay-based typing.

Results the study describes overall, beyond this receptor: The amount of clinical and demographic metadata varied by source and participant and was provided uncurated.

In the prospective study, participants were about 18 to 95 years old, resided in about two dozen geographic areas of the United States, and were enrolled through a virtual design. In the prospective study, cohorts were assigned on the basis of participant-reported clinical history obtained from a screening survey and a study questionnaire. Recovered participants in ImmuneRACE Cohort 3 were defined by two consecutive negative NP/OP PCR tests, clearance by a healthcare professional, or resolution of symptoms. Each participant in the prospective study had whole blood, serum and a nasopharyngeal or oropharyngeal swab collected by mobile phlebotomists. Prospective study participants could optionally give additional blood draws and questionnaires over an approximately 2-month period. Prospective study blood samples were shipped either frozen or at room temperature before DNA extraction. The CDR3 runs 15 amino acids, cysteine and phenylalanine included. Of all the DNA, just the CDR3 is kept, 45 bases in frame from base 1. Sequences MGHDK (CDR1) and SYGVNS (CDR2) are obtained from the germline V gene. V loses 2 bases at its end and J loses 5 bases; junction bases beyond the gene matches: 5.

The immunoSEQ Assay, a bias-controlled multiplex PCR, was used to amplify TCRbeta CDR3 regions from genomic DNA. The study's own analysis went as follows. Nucleated cell counts per sample were estimated from amplification of reference gene primers within the assay. To quantify the absolute abundance of each unique TCRbeta CDR3 rearrangement, sequence reads were collapsed and filtered. For each sample, productive Simpson clonality was calculated as the square root of Simpson's diversity index over productive rearrangements. The immuneACCESS repertoire file appears here via TCRdb, limited to in-frame rearrangements. These files lack a portion of the clones; in checked studies, under half of the deficit traces to unresolved V genes, and the cause of the others is not known. The DNA was the basis for D and trimming; V, J and clone size are from that table. Counted in this sample were over 120,000 clones; approximately 83% of them appeared once. 7% to 10% of the sample lies in the top ten.

The receptor was derived from a man in his forties or fifties who had recovered from COVID-19. The V gene is TRBV25-1 and the J gene is TRBJ2-1; TRBD2 fits 8 bases in the junction. The sample comprised PBMCs or T cells enriched from blood (not recorded which). The CDR3 region reads CASSERGGRNNEQFF. Read as DNA, the sequence is TGTGCCAGCAGTGAACGGGGGGGCCGCAACAATGAGCAGTTCTTC.